This paragraph reports one TCR beta chain. Source study methods: How many nucleated cells were present was estimated from reference gene primer amplification. TCRdb keeps only in-frame clones here, not all; method: immunoSEQ multiplex PCR. For V, J and clone size, that table is used; D and trimming come from the DNA. The sample shows around 480,000 clones, 88% of them seen only once. This record comes from a study of blood T cell repertoires in COVID-19. Overall study context: Acute and convalescent COVID-19 specimens originated in the United States, Italy and Spain. PBMCs, B-cell-depleted T cells, or T cells were the source of the cDNA or gDNA that made up the material.

The CDR3 covers 13 residues. CDR1 SGHTA and CDR2 FQGTGA come from the germline V gene. V was trimmed by 5 bases and J by 3 bases, leaving 11 bases between them. Seattle cases were enrolled at active infection and followed longitudinally. The sequencing input was peripheral blood. This receptor was taken from a woman in her forties or fifties with COVID-19, enrolled during active disease. This chain connects TRBV7-3 to TRBJ2-7; tentatively, D is TRBD1 (6 bases). The CDR3 region has the DNA TGTGCCAGCAGCCTCGGACAGCACTACGAGCAGTACTTC. Its translation: CASSLGQHYEQYF.